Below are 29 T cell receptor beta chains sequenced from a single sample in a study of T cell changes during pregnancy in multiple sclerosis. Assay used: immunoSEQ multiplex PCR; TCRdb lists only in-frame clones, some missing. The sample lists some 22,000 clones, under 90% occurring once. Sequences were derived from CD8+ T cells from peripheral blood mononuclear cells, sampled before pregnancy. The receptors derive from a female donor with multiple sclerosis, enrolled in a pregnancy study.

The chain links TRBV5-4 to TRBJ2-1, with D tentatively TRBD1 (6 bases). The CDR3 is 12 residues long. V lost 3 bases, J lost 13 bases, and 14 bases lay in between. In germline, CDR1 is SGHNT, CDR2 YYREEE (reference sequence). Here the CDR3 DNA reads TGTGCCAGCAGCTGGGGGCCCAGTGGACAGTTCTTC. Translated: CASSWGPSGQFF.

Here the CDR3 reads CASSRLESTDTQYF. The CDR3, as DNA: TGTGCCAGCTCTAGACTAGAGAGCACAGATACGCAGTATTTT. V is TRBV6-1 and J is TRBJ2-3, with a weak D call TRBD2 (6 bases). The length of the CDR3 is 14 residues. From germline, CDR1 is MNHNS and CDR2 SASEGT. The V gene lost 8 bases and the J gene lost 0 bases, with 12 bases spanning the gap.

V gene TRBV19 combines with J gene TRBJ1-4; TRBD1 matches 8 bases. CDR1 and CDR2 (germline): LNHDA, SQIVND (reference sequence). J gave up 8 bases and V 3 bases, and 8 bases lay outside the gene matches. This CDR3 is 15 amino acids long. The DNA for the CDR3 is TGTGCCAGTAGTATGGGGGGACAGGAATACGAAAAACTGTTTTTT. Translating it yields CASSMGGQEYEKLFF. Full variable domain (rest looked up from reference TRBV19 and TRBJ1-4): DGGITQSPKYLFRKEGQNVTLSCEQNLNHDAMYWYRQDPGQGLRLIYYSQIVNDFQKGDIAEGYSVSREKKESFPLTVTSAQKNPTAFYLCASSMGGQEYEKLFFGSGTQLSVL.

This chain joins TRBV9 and TRBJ2-7, with 8 bases that match TRBD1. The CDR3 runs to 14 residues. Per germline, CDR1 SGDLS and CDR2 YYNGEE. With V trimmed by 3 bases and J by 6 bases, 8 bases remained unmatched. CDR3 amino acids: CASSAWTGSGEQYF. The CDR3 DNA follows: TGTGCCAGCAGCGCGTGGACAGGGTCGGGCGAGCAGTACTTC.

This CDR3 is CASSYGGSTEAFF. The CDR3 DNA is TGTGCCAGCAGTTACGGGGGGAGCACTGAAGCTTTCTTT. The chain has TRBV6-5 and TRBJ1-1; the D gene is possibly TRBD1 (5 bases). Trimming removed 2 bases from V and 4 bases from J, with 8 bases in between. There are 13 residues in the CDR3. The germline V gene has CDR1 MNHEY and CDR2 SVGAGI.

The gene calls are TRBV7-8 and TRBJ2-3; tentatively, D is TRBD2 (6 bases). In germline, CDR1 is SGHVS, CDR2 FQNEAQ. Trimming removed 5 bases from V and 2 bases from J, with 14 bases in between. The CDR3 runs 15 residues. The CDR3 loop reads CASSPTSPPTDTQYF. CDR3 in DNA: TGTGCCAGCAGCCCCACTAGCCCCCCCACAGATACGCAGTATTTT.

CDR3 sequence: CASSLPGGGSYNEQFF. In nucleotides, the CDR3 is TGCGCCAGCAGCTTACCGGGGGGGGGCTCCTACAATGAGCAGTTCTTC. The chain combines TRBV5-1 with TRBJ2-1; the match to TRBD2 covers 8 bases. Germline V gene lookup returns CDR1 SGHRS and CDR2 YFSETQ. V lost 2 bases, J lost 0 bases, and 4 bases stayed unmatched. The CDR3 is 16 amino acids.

This clone was detected only once. The J gene is TRBJ1-1, the V gene TRBV25-1; possibly TRBD1 for D (6 bases). In germline, CDR1 is MGHDK, CDR2 SYGVNS. The length of the CDR3 is 16 residues. Trimming removed 4 bases at V and 5 bases at J, with 20 bases between. CDR3 in amino acids: CASSGPPGALLTEAFF. The CDR3 nucleotides read TGTGCCAGCAGTGGACCGCCAGGGGCCCTTTTGACTGAAGCTTTCTTT.

The genes are TRBV6-4 and TRBJ2-3; 11 bases align to TRBD2. The CDR3 covers 15 residues. The germline gives CDR1 MRHNA, CDR2 SNTAGT. V shed 3 bases and J 3 bases; nucleotides not matched to a gene: 2. This CDR3 reads CASSEGTSGTDTQYF. In DNA, the CDR3 is TGTGCCAGCAGTGAGGGGACTAGCGGTACAGATACGCAGTATTTT.

The CDR3 loop is CASSDSEQNEQFF. CDR3 sequence (DNA): TGTGCCAGCAGTGACTCGGAGCAGAATGAGCAGTTCTTC. V usage is TRBV6-4 and J usage is TRBJ2-1; D unresolved. Trimming removed 0 bases from V and 7 bases from J, with 7 bases in between. The CDR3 loop spans 13 amino acids. The germline gives CDR1 MRHNA, CDR2 SNTAGT.

In the case of this clone: Distinct nucleotide sequences in the sample also encode this CDR3. V usage is TRBV4-3 and J usage is TRBJ2-3, with a weak D call TRBD2 (6 bases). Between the trimmed V and J ends, which lost 0 bases and 0 bases, there was a span of 10 bases. The germline CDR1 and CDR2 sequences are LGHNA and YSLEER. This CDR3 is built from 16 residues. Here the CDR3 reads CASSQESSGSTDTQYF. The CDR3 DNA sequence: TGCGCCAGCAGCCAAGAGTCCAGCGGGAGCACAGATACGCAGTATTTT.

The chain combines TRBV27 with TRBJ1-5, with D maybe TRBD1 (6 bases). This CDR3 has 14 amino acids. Deletions cut 2 bases from V and 4 bases from J, with 9 bases between. Germline V gene sequence: CDR1 MNHEY, CDR2 SMNVEV (reference sequence). CDR3 sequence (DNA): TGTGCCAGCAGTTTACAAACAGGGAATCAGCCCCAGCATTTT. This gives the protein CASSLQTGNQPQHF.

The gene calls are TRBV28 and TRBJ2-4, with D possibly TRBD1 on 6 matching bases. The V end lost 2 bases, the J end lost 8 bases, and 16 bases lay between the germline ends. CDR1 and CDR2 from the germline V gene are MDHEN and SYDVKM. This CDR3 is built from 15 residues. In nucleotides, the CDR3 is TGTGCCAGCAGTTTACAGACCAGGGGACGTGACATTCAGTACTTC. Translating gives CASSLQTRGRDIQYF.

The J gene is TRBJ1-1, the V gene TRBV2, with 8 bases fitting TRBD1. Germline-derived CDR1 and CDR2 are SNHLY and FYNNEI. The CDR3 spans 16 residues. Trimming cost V 3 bases and J 0 bases; bases outside gene matches: 6. Written as DNA, the CDR3 is TGTGCCAGCAGTGATCCCAGGGGGCGCATGAACACTGAAGCTTTCTTT. Amino acid sequence: CASSDPRGRMNTEAFF.

The chain is built from TRBV4-3 and TRBJ2-5, with 9 bases lining up with TRBD2. The length of the CDR3 is 17 residues. V shed 4 bases, J shed 5 bases, and the junction held 14 bases outside the gene matches. Per germline, CDR1 LGHNA and CDR2 YSLEER. The DNA for the CDR3 is TGCGCCAGCAGCCGGTCATGGGGGCGGGAGGGAGAGGAGACCCAGTACTTC. Protein product: CASSRSWGREGEETQYF.

The chain carries TRBV27 and TRBJ2-7; tentatively, D is TRBD1 (5 bases). The V gene lost 10 bases and the J gene lost 5 bases, with 21 bases spanning the gap. Per the germline V gene, CDR1 is MNHEY and CDR2 is SMNVEV (reference sequence). CDR3 length: 14 amino acids. The CDR3 DNA is TGTGCCACCTCAACCCGGGCAGGGTCGGACGAGCAGTACTTC. Translating gives CATSTRAGSDEQYF.

The V and J genes are TRBV27 and TRBJ1-2; D unresolved. CDR3 length: 13 amino acids. Trimming removed 2 bases from V and 6 bases from J, with 10 bases in between. Germline-derived CDR1 and CDR2 are MNHEY and SMNVEV (reference sequence). The CDR3 is CASSLGRSNGYTF. The CDR3 DNA sequence: TGTGCCAGCAGTTTAGGCAGGTCCAATGGCTACACCTTC.

V gene TRBV30 combines with J gene TRBJ2-1; TRBD2 is a possible D gene (6 bases). The CDR3 runs 14 residues. V gave up 4 bases and J gave up 2 bases, with 12 bases separating them. The germline CDR1 and CDR2 sequences are GTSNPN and SVGIG (reference sequence). CDR3 DNA: TGTGCCTGGAAAGACGGCGGGACCTACAATGAGCAGTTCTTC. Encoded protein: CAWKDGGTYNEQFF. The full variable domain, completed using reference TRBV30 and TRBJ2-1, is SQTIHQWPATLVQPVGSPLSLECTVEGTSNPNLYWYRQAAGRGLQLLFYSVGIGQISSEVPQNLSASRPQDRQFILSSKKLLLSDSGFYLCAWKDGGTYNEQFFGPGTRLTVL.

This chain joins TRBV4-3 and TRBJ2-1, with TRBD2 matching 13 bases. The CDR3 is made up of 17 amino acids. The V gene's germline CDR1 is LGHNA and CDR2 YSLEER. V shed 0 bases, J shed 7 bases, and the junction held 6 bases outside the gene matches. CDR3 sequence (DNA): TGCGCCAGCAGCCAAGATCAACTAGCGGGAGGGCTTAATGAGCAGTTCTTC. Amino acid sequence: CASSQDQLAGGLNEQFF.

This clone was recorded once. The V call is TRBV2, the J call TRBJ2-7, with a weak D call TRBD1 (5 bases). CDR3 size: 14 residues. The germline V gene encodes CDR1 SNHLY and CDR2 FYNNEI. V was trimmed by 10 bases and J by 0 bases, leaving 16 bases between them. CDR3 sequence: CATKGKSNSYEQYF. For the CDR3, the DNA is TGTGCCACCAAGGGGAAATCGAACTCCTACGAGCAGTACTTC. The entire variable domain, with the rest obtained from reference TRBV2 and TRBJ2-7, is as follows: EPEVTQTPSHQVTQMGQEVILRCVPISNHLYFYWYRQILGQKVEFLVSFYNNEISEKSEIFDDQFSVERPDGSNFTLKIRSTKLEDSAMYFCATKGKSNSYEQYFGPGTRLTVT.

This chain links TRBV19 with TRBJ2-3; 8 bases align to TRBD2. Per germline, CDR1 LNHDA and CDR2 SQIVND (reference sequence). V lost 5 bases, J lost 3 bases, and 10 bases stayed unmatched. This CDR3 spans 16 amino acids. CDR3 amino acids: CASSLTAGEGTDTQYF. The CDR3 bases are TGTGCCAGTAGTCTTACAGCGGGAGAGGGGACAGATACGCAGTATTTT.

This sequence joins TRBV6-1 and TRBJ2-1; D gene uncertain. CDR3 length: 17 amino acids. V lost 1 base, J lost 1 base, and 14 bases lay in between. Germline assignment: CDR1 MNHNS and CDR2 SASEGT. The chain's CDR3 is CASSEDPGPQSYNEQFF. Here the CDR3 DNA reads TGTGCCAGCAGTGAAGACCCTGGGCCCCAATCCTACAATGAGCAGTTCTTC.

The chain combines TRBV6-1 with TRBJ2-7; 10 bases align to TRBD2. CDR3 size: 15 residues. The germline V gene encodes CDR1 MNHNS and CDR2 SASEGT. Trimming cost V 1 base and J 0 bases; bases outside gene matches: 0. The CDR3 coding sequence is TGTGCCAGCAGTGAAGGGACTAGCGGCTCCTACGAGCAGTACTTC. The encoded protein is CASSEGTSGSYEQYF.

This clone was observed once. The V call is TRBV19, the J call TRBJ2-7; 13 bases agree with TRBD2. The CDR3 is made up of 14 amino acids. Looked up from germline, CDR1 is LNHDA and CDR2 is SQIVND (reference sequence). J lost 4 bases, V lost 6 bases, and 3 bases had no gene match. CDR3 sequence reads: CASSGLAGAYEQYF. In DNA form, the CDR3 reads TGTGCCAGTAGCGGACTAGCGGGAGCTTACGAGCAGTACTTC.

The V gene is TRBV7-9, the J gene TRBJ2-7; 9 bases align to TRBD1. This CDR3 is built from 14 residues. Germline V gene data show CDR1 as SEHNR and CDR2 as FQNEAQ (reference sequence). Trimming removed 5 bases from V and 5 bases from J; junction bases left unmatched: 7. CDR3 coding DNA: TGTGCCAGCAGCCCCTGGACAGGGGAGAACGAGCAGTACTTC. Encoded protein: CASSPWTGENEQYF.

V usage is TRBV5-3 and J usage is TRBJ1-5, with TRBD1 matching 7 bases. TRBV5-3 is an ORF, and what it does is uncertain. There are 16 residues in the CDR3. V lost 4 bases, J lost 5 bases, and 12 bases stayed unmatched. The CDR3 DNA sequence: TGTGCCAGAAGCCCGCAGGGGGATTTTGTAGATCAGCCCCAGCATTTT. This codes for CARSPQGDFVDQPQHF.

This chain uses TRBV29-1 with TRBJ2-2; 11 bases are a match to TRBD2. The junction had 4 bases not matched to a gene; V was cut back by 1 base and J by 0 bases. Germline V gene sequence: CDR1 SQVTM, CDR2 ANQGSEA. The CDR3 has 17 amino acids. The CDR3 loop is CSVEGLAGGSNTGELFF. The CDR3 bases are TGCAGCGTTGAAGGGCTAGCGGGAGGCTCGAACACCGGGGAGCTGTTTTTT.

Written as DNA, the CDR3 is TGCGCCAGCAGCTTGGGCACAGGGGGCGAGGGCTACACCTTC. Protein sequence: CASSLGTGGEGYTF. V and J are TRBV5-1 and TRBJ1-2; TRBD1 agrees at 9 bases. V shed 0 bases and J 8 bases; nucleotides not matched to a gene: 5. The germline gives CDR1 SGHRS, CDR2 YFSETQ. The CDR3 has 14 residues.

This clone has only one observation. The CDR3 loop reads CASRTGATNEKLFF. The CDR3 DNA reads as TGTGCCAGCAGGACAGGGGCAACTAATGAAAAACTGTTTTTT. The chain combines TRBV6-6 with TRBJ1-4; 8 bases are shared with TRBD1. The CDR3 contains 14 residues. The germline CDR1 and CDR2 sequences are MNHNY and SVGAGI (reference sequence). Trimming took 6 bases from V and 0 from J; bases not matched to a gene: 0.